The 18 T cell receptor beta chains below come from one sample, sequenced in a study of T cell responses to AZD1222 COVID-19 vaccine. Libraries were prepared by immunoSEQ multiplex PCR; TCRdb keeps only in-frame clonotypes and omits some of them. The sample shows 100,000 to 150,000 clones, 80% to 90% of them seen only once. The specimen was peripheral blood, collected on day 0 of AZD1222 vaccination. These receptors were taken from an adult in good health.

As DNA, the CDR3 is TGTGCCAGCAGCTTGGGTGGGGTTGTGAACACTGAAGCTTTCTTT. Amino acid sequence: CASSLGGVVNTEAFF. V usage is TRBV5-4 and J usage is TRBJ1-1; D unresolved. The germline gives CDR1 SGHNT, CDR2 YYREEE (reference sequence). The CDR3 covers 15 residues. With 0 bases removed from V and 0 bases from J, the gap between germline ends came to 9 bases.

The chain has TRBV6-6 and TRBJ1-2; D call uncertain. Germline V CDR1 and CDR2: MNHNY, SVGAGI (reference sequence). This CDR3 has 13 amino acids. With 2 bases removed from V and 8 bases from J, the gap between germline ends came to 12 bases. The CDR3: CASSYEPPGGYTF. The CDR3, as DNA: TGTGCCAGCAGTTACGAACCTCCGGGCGGCTACACCTTC.

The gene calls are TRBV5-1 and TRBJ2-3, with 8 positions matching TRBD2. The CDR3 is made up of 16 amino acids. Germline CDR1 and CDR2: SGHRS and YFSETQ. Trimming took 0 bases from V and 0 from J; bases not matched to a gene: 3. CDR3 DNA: TGCGCCAGCAGCTTGGGGCTAGCGGGCAGCACAGATACGCAGTATTTT. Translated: CASSLGLAGSTDTQYF.

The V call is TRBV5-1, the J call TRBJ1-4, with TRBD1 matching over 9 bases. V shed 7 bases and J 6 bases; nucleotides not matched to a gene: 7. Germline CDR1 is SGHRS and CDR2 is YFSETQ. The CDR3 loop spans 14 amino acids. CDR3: CASGTGQGDEKLFF. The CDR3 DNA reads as TGCGCCAGCGGCACGGGACAGGGAGATGAAAAACTGTTTTTT.

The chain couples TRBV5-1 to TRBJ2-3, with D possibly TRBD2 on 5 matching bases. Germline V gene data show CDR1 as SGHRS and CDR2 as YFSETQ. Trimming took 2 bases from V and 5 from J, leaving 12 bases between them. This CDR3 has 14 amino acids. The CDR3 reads CASSLGSGGDTQYF. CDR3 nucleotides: TGCGCCAGCAGCTTAGGGAGCGGAGGAGATACGCAGTATTTT.

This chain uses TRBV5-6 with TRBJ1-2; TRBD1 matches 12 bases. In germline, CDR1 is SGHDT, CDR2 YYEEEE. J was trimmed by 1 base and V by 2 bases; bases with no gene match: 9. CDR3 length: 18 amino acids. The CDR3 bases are TGTGCCAGCAGCTTCGGCCGGGACAGGGGGCTCGATAACTATGGCTACACCTTC. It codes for CASSFGRDRGLDNYGYTF.

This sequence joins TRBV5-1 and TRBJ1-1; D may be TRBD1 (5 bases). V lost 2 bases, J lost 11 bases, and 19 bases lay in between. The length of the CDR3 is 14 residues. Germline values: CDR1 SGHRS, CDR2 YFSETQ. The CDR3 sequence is CASSLSGWQGAAFF. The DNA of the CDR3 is TGCGCCAGCAGCTTATCCGGTTGGCAGGGTGCGGCTTTCTTT.

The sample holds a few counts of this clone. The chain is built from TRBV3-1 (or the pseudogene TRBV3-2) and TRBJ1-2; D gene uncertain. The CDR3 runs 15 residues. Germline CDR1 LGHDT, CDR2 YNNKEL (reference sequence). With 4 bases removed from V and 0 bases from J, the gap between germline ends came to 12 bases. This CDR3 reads CASSLWYQTNYGYTF. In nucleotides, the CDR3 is TGTGCCAGCAGCCTTTGGTACCAGACTAACTATGGCTACACCTTC.

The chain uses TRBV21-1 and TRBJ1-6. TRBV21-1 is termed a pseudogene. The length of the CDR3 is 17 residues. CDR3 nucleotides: TGTGCCAGCAGCCAATCGGTTAGAGTGTCGGGGAATTCACCCCTCCACTTT. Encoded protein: CASSQSVRVSGNSPLHF.

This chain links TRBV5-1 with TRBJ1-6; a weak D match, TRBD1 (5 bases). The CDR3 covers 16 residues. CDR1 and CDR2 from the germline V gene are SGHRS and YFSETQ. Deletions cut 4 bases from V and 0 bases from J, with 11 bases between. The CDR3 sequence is CASSPGLSSYNSPLHF. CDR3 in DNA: TGCGCCAGCAGCCCAGGGTTAAGCTCCTATAATTCACCCCTCCACTTT.

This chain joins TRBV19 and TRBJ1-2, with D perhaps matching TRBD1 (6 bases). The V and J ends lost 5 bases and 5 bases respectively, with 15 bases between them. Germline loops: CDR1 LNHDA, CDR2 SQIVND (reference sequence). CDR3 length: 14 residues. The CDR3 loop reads CASSHGPDSYGYTF. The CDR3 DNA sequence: TGTGCCAGTAGTCATGGGCCGGACAGTTATGGCTACACCTTC.

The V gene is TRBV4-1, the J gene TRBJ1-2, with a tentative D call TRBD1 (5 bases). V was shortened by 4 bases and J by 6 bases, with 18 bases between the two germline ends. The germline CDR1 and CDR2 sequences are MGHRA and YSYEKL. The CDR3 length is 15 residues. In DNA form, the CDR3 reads TGCGCCAGCAGCCCCCGCAACCAGGGAAGGAATGGCTACACCTTC. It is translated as CASSPRNQGRNGYTF.

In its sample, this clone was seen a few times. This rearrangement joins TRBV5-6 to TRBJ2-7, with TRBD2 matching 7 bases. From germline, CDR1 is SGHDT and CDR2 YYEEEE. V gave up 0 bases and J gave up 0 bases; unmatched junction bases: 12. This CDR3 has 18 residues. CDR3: CASSLVHLPRGDSYEQYF. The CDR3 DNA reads TGTGCCAGCAGCTTGGTGCACCTACCCCGGGGGGACTCCTACGAGCAGTACTTC.

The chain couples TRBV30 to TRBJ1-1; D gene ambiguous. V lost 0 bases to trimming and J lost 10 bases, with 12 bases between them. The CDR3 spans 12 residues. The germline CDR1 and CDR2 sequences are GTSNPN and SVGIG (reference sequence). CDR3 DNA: TGTGCCTGGAGTGTCCCCCTATCGGGAGCTTTCTTT. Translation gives CAWSVPLSGAFF. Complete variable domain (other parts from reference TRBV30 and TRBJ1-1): SQTIHQWPATLVQPVGSPLSLECTVEGTSNPNLYWYRQAAGRGLQLLFYSVGIGQISSEVPQNLSASRPQDRQFILSSKKLLLSDSGFYLCAWSVPLSGAFFGQGTRLTVV.

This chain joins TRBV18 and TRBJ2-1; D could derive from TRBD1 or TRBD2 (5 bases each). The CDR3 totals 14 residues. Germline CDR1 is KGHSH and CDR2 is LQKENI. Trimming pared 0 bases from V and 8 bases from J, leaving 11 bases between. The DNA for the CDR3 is TGTGCCAGCTCACCACCGACCAGAGGGGATGAGCAGTTCTTC. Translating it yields CASSPPTRGDEQFF.

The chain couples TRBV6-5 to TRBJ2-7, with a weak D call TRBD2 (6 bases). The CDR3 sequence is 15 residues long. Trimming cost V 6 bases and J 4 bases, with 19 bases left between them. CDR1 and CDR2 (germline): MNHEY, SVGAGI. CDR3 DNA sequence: TGTGCCAGCAGGGATACCGGGACTCCAAATTACGAGCAGTACTTC. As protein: CASRDTGTPNYEQYF.

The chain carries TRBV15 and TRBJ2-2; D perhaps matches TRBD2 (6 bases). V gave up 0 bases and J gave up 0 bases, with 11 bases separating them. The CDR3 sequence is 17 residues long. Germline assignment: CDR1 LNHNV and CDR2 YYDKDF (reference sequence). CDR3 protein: CATSRDSGHANTGELFF. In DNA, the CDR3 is TGTGCCACCAGCAGAGATAGCGGACACGCGAACACCGGGGAGCTGTTTTTT. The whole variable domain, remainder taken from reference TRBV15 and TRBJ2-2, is DAMVIQNPRYQVTQFGKPVTLSCSQTLNHNVMYWYQQKSSQAPKLLFHYYDKDFNNEADTPDNFQSRRPNTSFCFLDIRSPGLGDTAMYLCATSRDSGHANTGELFFGEGSRLTVL.

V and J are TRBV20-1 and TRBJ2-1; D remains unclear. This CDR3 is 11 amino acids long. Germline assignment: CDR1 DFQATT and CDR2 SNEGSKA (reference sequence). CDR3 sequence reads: CSEMPYNEQFF. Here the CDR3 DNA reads TGCAGCGAAATGCCTTACAATGAGCAGTTCTTC.